The text below deals with one T cell receptor (beta chain). What it binds is unknown. This specimen belongs to a study of T cell repertoires in cytomegalovirus infection. Findings of the study overall: Dominating the ex vivo response were TCR beta clonotypes that were CMV-specific and HLA-C-restricted.

The CDR3 is 13 amino acids. V lost 1 base and J lost 6, with 7 bases in between. Germline values: CDR1 SGHTA, CDR2 FQGNSA. One entry per CDR3 protein results from TCRdb running MiXCR on the reads. The table includes fewer than 850,000 distinct CDR3 sequences, 25% to 35% detected once. This specimen was cultured CD8+ T cells from PBMCs, taken from culture after CMV antigen stimulation. This receptor was taken from a human donor in good health (CMV status not recorded). Some clones in this sample may be carry-over from other donors' samples. V is TRBV7-2 and J is TRBJ1-5; D unresolved. For the CDR3, the DNA is TGTGCCAGCAGCTTAGATCCGGGTCAGCCCCAGCATTTT. It encodes CASSLDPGQPQHF. The full variable domain, with the rest looked up from reference TRBV7-2 and TRBJ1-5, is GAGVSQSPSNKVTEKGKDVELRCDPISGHTALYWYRQSLGQGLEFLIYFQGNSAPDKSGLPSDRFSAERTGGSVSTLTIQRTQQEDSAVYLCASSLDPGQPQHFGDGTRLSIL.